The clone carrying this TCR beta chain has only one observation. This sample was included in a study of blood T cell repertoires in COVID-19. Study as a whole: Italy, Spain and the United States were the sources of the convalescent and acute COVID-19 samples.

Germline CDR1 and CDR2: LGHDT and YNNKEL (reference sequence). The CDR3 spans 15 residues. Losses at the gene ends were 0 bases for V and 6 bases for J; bases not matched to a gene: 5. Study processing details: For nucleated cells, counts were estimated from reference gene primer amplification. TCRdb's copy holds only in-frame clones and misses some; the assay was immunoSEQ multiplex PCR. Clone size and V and J calls were adopted from that table, with D and trimming inferred from the DNA. Of about 160,000 clones listed, approximately 88% are singletons. The specimen was peripheral blood. This rearrangement joins TRBV3-1 (or the pseudogene TRBV3-2) to TRBJ2-1, with TRBD2 identical over 7 bases. The receptor comes from an older woman who had recovered from COVID-19. CDR3 nucleotide sequence: TGTGCCAGCAGCCAAGATACCCTAGCGGCCAATGAGCAGTTCTTC. It yields the protein CASSQDTLAANEQFF.